This TCR beta chain appears in the sequencing data of a study of T cells after yellow fever vaccination. Trimming pared 3 bases from V and 14 bases from J, leaving 17 bases between. The CDR3 loop spans 13 amino acids. CDR1 is KGHSH and CDR2 is LQKENI in the germline V gene. This clonotype appeared a few times. Its specificity is not known. TCRdb re-analysed the 5' RACE reads in MiXCR, keeping a single row per CDR3 protein. The sample carries about 430,000 distinct CDR3 sequences, approximately 18% recorded once. Study-wide results and limits: Clonotypes shared by both compartments, CD4 and CD8, made up a small share. At under 97% for CD4 and approximately 88% for CD8, most primary-vaccination clones showed up again after the booster.

The chain has TRBV18 and TRBJ1-5, with TRBD1 as a possible D gene (6 bases). The sequence derives from a man in his late teens or twenties who received the YFV17D yellow fever vaccine. The sequencing used PBMCs, collected before the yellow fever booster vaccination. This CDR3 is CASSPNEPGQKHF. The CDR3 DNA reads TGTGCCAGCTCACCCAACGAGCCGGGACAAAAGCATTTT.